The TCR beta chain described here comes from a study of T cells in Graves' hyperthyroidism and ophthalmopathy. Overall study findings and caveats: The model's output predicted ophthalmopathy at a median of roughly 6.9 months prior to onset. Expanded thyroid clonotypes (above 0.001) were mostly also found in blood.

Authors of the study amplified TCR beta CDR3 regions from RNA transcripts. TCR CDR3 underwent first-round RT-PCR with the HTBI primer set. TCRdb reanalysed the multiplex PCR reads using MiXCR and keeps one entry per CDR3 protein. The sample has more than 300,000 distinct CDR3 sequences, roughly a sixth seen once. A word on this clonotype: Its specificity is not known.

Patients with uncontrolled infections, other autoimmune diseases, pregnancy or lactation were excluded. Preceding any ophthalmopathy symptoms, the blood sample dates from first hyperthyroidism diagnosis. The clonotype originates from a woman in her twenties or thirties with Graves' hyperthyroidism that later progressed to Graves' ophthalmopathy. The sample taken for sequencing was blood.

CDR3 residues: CASSERSSRPYSNQPQHF. The CDR3 nucleotides are TGTGCCAGCAGTGAAAGGAGTTCCAGACCCTATAGCAATCAGCCCCAGCATTTT. The rearrangement links TRBV6-1 to TRBJ1-5, with D unclear. This CDR3 has 18 amino acids. Trimming took off 2 bases at V and 0 bases at J, with 17 bases between the two ends. Germline CDR1 reads MNHNS; CDR2 reads SASEGT.